This entry lists 19 T cell receptor beta chains sequenced from one sample in a study of cytomegalovirus exposure and HLA in healthy donors. 13 Jbeta primers and 60 Vbeta primers were used for the PCR. Measured with immunoSEQ multiplex PCR; TCRdb has only the in-frame clones, and not every one. The data contain 150,000 or so clones, under 80% of them seen just once; the ten biggest clones take up about 2%. The sample consisted of PBMCs. These receptors were taken from a female donor in good health and CMV-seronegative.

This chain joins TRBV29-1 and TRBJ2-7, with a possible D match to TRBD2 (5 bases). From germline, CDR1 is SQVTM and CDR2 ANQGSEA. The CDR3 has 13 amino acids. Trimming stripped 4 bases from V and 0 bases from J, with 10 bases between. The CDR3 DNA reads TGCAGCGTTGGAGGGTTCGACTCCTACGAGCAGTACTTC. It yields the protein CSVGGFDSYEQYF.

The rearrangement links TRBV19 to TRBJ1-2; D remains unclear. This CDR3 comprises 13 residues. Per germline, CDR1 LNHDA and CDR2 SQIVND (reference sequence). V dropped 6 bases and J dropped 9 bases, with 17 bases sitting between them. The CDR3 loop reads CASRPPRSPSYTF. The CDR3 DNA sequence: TGTGCCAGTAGGCCCCCGAGGTCTCCGAGCTACACCTTC. Using reference TRBV19 and TRBJ1-2 for the parts outside the CDR3, the full variable domain is DGGITQSPKYLFRKEGQNVTLSCEQNLNHDAMYWYRQDPGQGLRLIYYSQIVNDFQKGDIAEGYSVSREKKESFPLTVTSAQKNPTAFYLCASRPPRSPSYTFGSGTRLTVV.

This clone was seen a handful of times. V usage is TRBV5-6 and J usage is TRBJ2-7; D is unclear. With 1 base removed from V and 6 bases from J, the gap between germline ends came to 5 bases. This CDR3 comprises 11 residues. Germline V gives CDR1 SGHDT, CDR2 YYEEEE. The CDR3 bases are TGTGCCAGCAGCTTGCAGGCCGAGCAGTACTTC. Protein: CASSLQAEQYF.

V usage is TRBV19 and J usage is TRBJ2-2; 8 positions match TRBD2. CDR1 and CDR2 from the germline V gene are LNHDA and SQIVND (reference sequence). The J segment lost 6 bases and the V segment lost 8 bases, leaving 11 bases of the junction unmatched. The CDR3 has 15 residues. CDR3 DNA sequence: TGTGCCAGTCGCCTCGTAGCGGGGTTTGCCGGGGAGCTGTTTTTT. Protein product: CASRLVAGFAGELFF.

This clone was recorded only once. The chain uses TRBV5-4 and TRBJ2-1, with 7 bases matching TRBD2. Trimming took 0 bases from V and 0 from J; bases not matched to a gene: 6. The CDR3 extends over 17 amino acids. Germline CDR1 is SGHNT and CDR2 is YYREEE (reference sequence). The CDR3 bases are TGTGCCAGCAGCTTGGGAGGAAGCGGGGCCTCCTACAATGAGCAGTTCTTC. Translated, it gives CASSLGGSGASYNEQFF.

This chain joins TRBV5-1 and TRBJ1-3; possibly TRBD1 for D (5 bases). The germline V and J ends were trimmed by 2 bases and 0 bases, with 9 bases remaining between them. The CDR3 loop spans 15 amino acids. Germline-derived CDR1 and CDR2 are SGHRS and YFSETQ. The CDR3, as DNA: TGCGCCAGCAGCTTATGGGGGGGCTCTGGAAACACCATATATTTT. Translated, it gives CASSLWGGSGNTIYF.

The chain combines TRBV25-1 with TRBJ2-7; 7 nucleotides align to TRBD1. Germline V gives CDR1 MGHDK, CDR2 SYGVNS. There are 14 residues in the CDR3. V lost 4 bases, J lost 1 base, and 4 bases stayed unmatched. The CDR3 coding sequence is TGTGCCAGCAGTGGAAACAGGGGTTCCTACGAGCAGTACTTC. It translates to CASSGNRGSYEQYF.

The chain combines TRBV30 with TRBJ2-1, with D possibly matching TRBD2 (5 bases). The CDR3 has 11 amino acids. CDR1 and CDR2 (germline): GTSNPN, SVGIG (reference sequence). V lost 5 bases, J lost 15 bases, and 17 bases lay in between. The CDR3 DNA is TGTGCCTGGGGGAGACTGGGAGTGCTGTTCTTC. It translates to CAWGRLGVLFF. The whole variable domain, filled in from reference TRBV30 and TRBJ2-1, reads SQTIHQWPATLVQPVGSPLSLECTVEGTSNPNLYWYRQAAGRGLQLLFYSVGIGQISSEVPQNLSASRPQDRQFILSSKKLLLSDSGFYLCAWGRLGVLFFGPGTRLTVL.

The chain carries TRBV5-1 and TRBJ2-2; TRBD2 agrees at 7 bases. V lost 4 bases and J lost 0; bases outside the gene matches: 24. Germline V gives CDR1 SGHRS, CDR2 YFSETQ. This CDR3 region has 22 residues. The CDR3 protein is CASSTKAIAGYTTTSNTGELFF. CDR3 coding DNA: TGCGCCAGCAGCACGAAGGCGATAGCGGGTTACACTACTACATCGAACACCGGGGAGCTGTTTTTT. The entire variable domain, with the rest obtained from reference TRBV5-1 and TRBJ2-2, is as follows: KAGVTQTPRYLIKTRGQQVTLSCSPISGHRSVSWYQQTPGQGLQFLFEYFSETQRNKGNFPGRFSGRQFSNSRSEMNVSTLELGDSALYLCASSTKAIAGYTTTSNTGELFFGEGSRLTVL.

The chain recombines TRBV5-6 with TRBJ1-2; D might be TRBD1 (6 bases). Trimming shortened V by 2 bases and J by 7 bases, and 21 bases separated the two germline ends. Germline CDR1 is SGHDT and CDR2 is YYEEEE. The CDR3 contains 16 residues. Written as DNA, the CDR3 is TGTGCCAGCAGCTTCCAATTGAGGGCAGGGGTTAGTGGCTACACCTTC. It encodes CASSFQLRAGVSGYTF.

The rearrangement uses TRBV27 and TRBJ1-2; no definite D call. Germline CDR1 and CDR2: MNHEY and SMNVEV (reference sequence). This CDR3 comprises 15 residues. Trimming cost V 3 bases and J 6 bases, with 17 bases left between them. CDR3 sequence: CASSFSPRTSDGYTF. DNA of the CDR3: TGTGCCAGCAGTTTCTCCCCCAGAACCTCCGATGGCTACACCTTC.

In DNA, the CDR3 is TGTGCCAGCAGCTTAGTAGGGGCGGGAGGAGGCCAGCCCCAGCATTTT. Translated, it gives CASSLVGAGGGQPQHF. The chain employs TRBV7-8 and TRBJ1-5, with D possibly matching TRBD1 (5 bases). V was trimmed by 1 base and J by 7 bases, leaving 17 bases between them. CDR1 and CDR2 (germline): SGHVS, FQNEAQ. The CDR3 consists of 16 residues. Together with reference TRBV7-8 and TRBJ1-5, the CDR3 gives the full variable domain: GAGVSQSPRYKVAKRGQDVALRCDPISGHVSLFWYQQALGQGPEFLTYFQNEAQLDKSGLPSDRFFAERPEGSVSTLKIQRTQQEDSAVYLCASSLVGAGGGQPQHFGDGTRLSIL.

Only one count was recorded for this clone. The CDR3 protein is CAWSDSYGYTF. The CDR3 bases are TGTGCCTGGAGCGACAGTTATGGCTACACCTTC. The rearrangement joins TRBV30 to TRBJ1-2, with D maybe TRBD1 (5 bases). The germline CDR1 and CDR2 sequences are GTSNPN and SVGIG (reference sequence). Trimming left V 3 bases short and J 5 bases short, with 7 bases between. The CDR3 sequence is 11 residues long.

The V gene is TRBV5-4, the J gene TRBJ1-1, with D hard to call. Between the trimmed V and J ends, which lost 0 bases and 8 bases, there was a span of 11 bases. The CDR3 is made up of 13 amino acids. Germline V gene data show CDR1 as SGHNT and CDR2 as YYREEE (reference sequence). As DNA, the CDR3 is TGTGCCAGCAGCTTGGGGGCCAGTCGAGAAGCTTTCTTT. Protein product: CASSLGASREAFF.

This clone occurred a few times. The chain couples TRBV7-2 to TRBJ1-3, with D possibly matching TRBD1 (5 bases). The CDR3 sequence is 16 residues long. CDR1 and CDR2 from the germline V gene are SGHTA and FQGNSA. The V end lost 1 base, the J end lost 2 bases, and 12 bases lay between the germline ends. The CDR3 DNA is TGTGCCAGCAGCTTAGTGGTAGGGGTGCCTGGAAACACCATATATTTT. Protein sequence: CASSLVVGVPGNTIYF. The whole variable domain, filled in from reference TRBV7-2 and TRBJ1-3, reads GAGVSQSPSNKVTEKGKDVELRCDPISGHTALYWYRQSLGQGLEFLIYFQGNSAPDKSGLPSDRFSAERTGGSVSTLTIQRTQQEDSAVYLCASSLVVGVPGNTIYFGEGSWLTVV.

This clone was seen a few times. The rearrangement links TRBV2 to TRBJ1-2; the D gene is possibly TRBD1 (6 bases). This CDR3 is 11 amino acids long. V shed 7 bases and J shed 8 bases, with 11 bases lying between them. Looked up from germline, CDR1 is SNHLY and CDR2 is FYNNEI. The chain's CDR3 is CASNYREGYTF. As DNA, the CDR3 is TGTGCCAGCAATTACAGGGAAGGCTACACCTTC.

This clone was seen once. The CDR3 loop reads CASSPLQATEAFF. The CDR3 DNA reads as TGTGCCAGCAGCCCCCTACAGGCTACTGAAGCTTTCTTT. V usage is TRBV7-7 and J usage is TRBJ1-1, with a possible D match to TRBD1 (5 bases). The CDR3 is 13 residues long. Trimming removed 5 bases from V and 5 bases from J, with 12 bases in between. Per germline, CDR1 SSHAT and CDR2 FNYEAQ (reference sequence).

This clone was recorded a few times. The rearrangement joins TRBV5-1 to TRBJ1-6; 10 bases are shared with TRBD1. CDR1 is SGHRS and CDR2 is YFSETQ in the germline V gene. The CDR3 is 16 residues long. J was trimmed by 7 bases and V by 2 bases; bases with no gene match: 6. CDR3 residues: CASSFGRGQGNSPLHF. CDR3 coding DNA: TGCGCCAGCAGCTTCGGTCGGGGACAGGGGAATTCACCCCTCCACTTT.

This chain joins TRBV23-1 and TRBJ1-2; TRBD1 matches at 9 bases. TRBV23-1 has ORF status, its function being uncertain. CDR3 length: 15 amino acids. Trimming cost V 4 bases and J 5 bases; bases outside gene matches: 8. CDR3 in amino acids: CASSPLQGAWYGYTF. The CDR3, as DNA: TGCGCCAGCAGTCCATTACAGGGGGCATGGTATGGCTACACCTTC.